These T cell receptor beta chains were read from a single sample in a study of blood T cell repertoires in COVID-19. Libraries were prepared by immunoSEQ multiplex PCR; TCRdb keeps only in-frame clonotypes and omits some of them. The top ten hold 9% to 13% of the sample, which has 150,000 to 180,000 clones, 83% seen once. The sequenced sample was peripheral blood. The receptor set was obtained from a woman aged 55-70 years with COVID-19, enrolled during active disease. The CDR3 runs from the conserved cysteine through the conserved F or W. D genes are given only for firm matches. Size is stated for part of the rows, as once, few or many counts, or as a class when the clone is expanded.

NA	TRBJ1-4	NA	TRBV19	TGTGCCAGTAGGGACAGTTTAGAAAAACTGTTTTTT	CASRDSLEKLFF
NA	TRBJ1-4	NA	TRBV24-1	TGTGCCACCAGTGAACCTCAGGGGCTGACTAATGAAAAACTGTTTTTT	CATSEPQGLTNEKLFF
NA	TRBJ1-4	TRBD1	TRBV13	TGTGCCAGCAGCTTAAGGGACAGGGGGGCCAAACTGTTTTTT	CASSLRDRGAKLFF
NA	TRBJ1-5	NA	TRBV19	TGTGCCAGTAGTATCGTGACGGCCGGGGATCAGCCCCAGCATTTT	CASSIVTAGDQPQHF
NA	TRBJ1-5	TRBD1	TRBV6-5	TGTGCCAGCAGGCCGGGACAGGGAAGCAATCAGCCCCAGCATTTT	CASRPGQGSNQPQHF
NA	TRBJ2-5	NA	TRBV18	TGTGCCAGCTCACCACCTGAGACAGCTGGGACCCAGTACTTC	CASSPPETAGTQYF
NA	TRBJ1-2	NA	TRBV7-6	TGTGCCAGCAGCCCTAGACCGCGGCTCTATGGCTACACCTTC	CASSPRPRLYGYTF
NA	TRBJ2-5	NA	TRBV18	TGTGCCAGCTCACCGGGGGGATCTGAGACCCAGTACTTC	CASSPGGSETQYF
NA	TRBJ1-1	TRBD1	TRBV7-9	TGTGCCAGCAGCTTATTAGTGGGGACAGGGCACACTGAAGCTTTCTTT	CASSLLVGTGHTEAFF
NA	TRBJ2-7	TRBD2	TRBV4-2	TGTGCCAGCAGCCAAGCCGCCGGGACTAGCAGCTCCGAGCAGTACTTC	CASSQAAGTSSSEQYF
NA	TRBJ1-6	NA	TRBV19	TGTGCCAGTAGTATAGATGGAGGAAATTCACCCCTCCACTTT	CASSIDGGNSPLHF
once	TRBJ2-3	NA	TRBV11-2	TGTGCCAGCAGCTTCACGGGGGTTGGCACAGATACGCAGTATTTT	CASSFTGVGTDTQYF
NA	TRBJ1-3	NA	TRBV6-1	TGTGCCAGCAGTGAAGGCACAGCCAGAAACACCATATATTTT	CASSEGTARNTIYF
NA	TRBJ2-1	NA	TRBV2	TGTGCCAGCAGTGTGCTCGGGGGAGCAGGTAAAAATGAGCAGTTCTTC	CASSVLGGAGKNEQFF
NA	TRBJ2-5	TRBD2	TRBV6-2/TRBV6-3	TGTGCCAGCAGTTCGGGACTAGCGGGGGGCCAAGAGACCCAGTACTTC	CASSSGLAGGQETQYF
NA	TRBJ1-1	NA	TRBV7-9	TGTGCCAGCAGCTTAGCCAGACTTGAAGCTTTCTTT	CASSLARLEAFF
NA	TRBJ1-1	TRBD1	TRBV18	TGTGCCAGCTCACCCCGAAAGACAGGGGGAGGCACTGAAGCTTTCTTT	CASSPRKTGGGTEAFF
NA	TRBJ1-5	NA	TRBV19	TGTGCCAGTAGTATAGACCCAGGCAATCAGCCCCAGCATTTT	CASSIDPGNQPQHF
NA	TRBJ1-5	NA	TRBV30	TGTGCCTGGAGTACAACGGCGGGGTCGGGTCAGCCCCAGCATTTT	CAWSTTAGSGQPQHF
NA	TRBJ1-3	NA	TRBV7-6	TGTGCCAGCAGCTTAGAGGAGGATAGCTCTGGAAACACCATATATTTT	CASSLEEDSSGNTIYF
NA	TRBJ2-3	NA	TRBV7-7	TGTGCCAGCAGCTTAACCGGAGGCACAGATACGCAGTATTTT	CASSLTGGTDTQYF
NA	TRBJ2-6	NA	TRBV7-3	TGTGCCAGCAGCTTATCTGGCAGCAACGTCCTGACTTTC	CASSLSGSNVLTF
NA	TRBJ1-1	NA	TRBV3-1/TRBV3-2	TGTGCCAGCAGCCTCCATGGAGGACCCTTTGAAGCTTTCTTT	CASSLHGGPFEAFF
NA	TRBJ1-1	TRBD1	TRBV12-3/TRBV12-4	TGTGCCAGCAGTTCACAGGGGGAAGCTTTCTTT	CASSSQGEAFF
many	TRBJ1-1	NA	TRBV29-1	TGCAGCGTCATATCGGGGTCGAACACTGAAGCTTTCTTT	CSVISGSNTEAFF
NA	TRBJ1-6	NA	TRBV3-1/TRBV3-2	TGTGCCAGCAGCGCGGTACCCGCGGGGAATTCACCCCTCCACTTT	CASSAVPAGNSPLHF
NA	TRBJ1-1	NA	TRBV15	TGTGCCACCAGCGGCCAGGAGGTTGAAGCTTTCTTT	CATSGQEVEAFF
NA	TRBJ1-3	NA	TRBV19	TGTGCCAGTAGTATTGTCGGGACTGGAAACACCATATATTTT	CASSIVGTGNTIYF
NA	TRBJ1-4	NA	TRBV5-1	TGCGCCAGCAGCCAATCTAATGAAAAACTGTTTTTT	CASSQSNEKLFF
NA	TRBJ1-1	NA	TRBV5-3	TGTGCCTATAGAGGGAACACTGAAGCTTTCTTT	CAYRGNTEAFF
NA	TRBJ2-1	TRBD2	TRBV6-8	TGTGCCAGCAGTACGGGGCGTCACGGACTAGCGGGCCTGAGGGACTCCTACAATGAGCAGTTCTTC	CASSTGRHGLAGLRDSYNEQFF
NA	TRBJ1-2	TRBD1	TRBV19	TGTGCCAGTAGTTCCCAGGGGGTTGGGAACTATGGCTACACCTTC	CASSSQGVGNYGYTF
NA	TRBJ2-4	TRBD2	TRBV5-1	TGCGCCAGCAGCAACGGGACTAGCGGGAGTTCTAGAAACATTCAGTACTTC	CASSNGTSGSSRNIQYF
NA	TRBJ2-5	TRBD1	TRBV5-1	TGCGCCAGCAGCTTGCGGTCAGGGGGAGAGACCCAGTACTTC	CASSLRSGGETQYF
few	TRBJ2-3	TRBD2	TRBV5-4	TGTGCCAGCAGCTTGAGAGCGGGGACAGATACGCAGTATTTT	CASSLRAGTDTQYF
NA	TRBJ1-2	TRBD1	TRBV29-1	TGCAGCGTTGAGGGACAGGGCAGCTATGGCTACACCTTC	CSVEGQGSYGYTF
NA	TRBJ1-5	NA	TRBV6-2/TRBV6-3	TGTGCCAGCAGCCCCGGGGAGGGTCAGCCCCAGCATTTT	CASSPGEGQPQHF
once	TRBJ1-1	NA	TRBV4-1	TGCGCCAGCAGCCAAGTCTTGAACACTGAAGCTTTCTTT	CASSQVLNTEAFF
NA	TRBJ1-2	TRBD1	TRBV18	TGTGCCAGCTCACCAGACAGGGCTAGTGGCTACACCTTC	CASSPDRASGYTF
NA	TRBJ1-5	NA	TRBV18	TGTGCCAGCTCACCGTCTGCGGGGCGGCAGCCCCAGCATTTT	CASSPSAGRQPQHF
NA	TRBJ1-2	TRBD1	TRBV7-9	TGTGCCAGCAGCTTATTAGGACAGGGGTCGCTTTATGGCTACACCTTC	CASSLLGQGSLYGYTF
NA	TRBJ2-7	TRBD2	TRBV7-9	TGTGCCAGCAGCTTAGACGGGGGACTAGCGGGAGTCACCTCCTACGAGCAGTACTTC	CASSLDGGLAGVTSYEQYF
NA	TRBJ1-1	NA	TRBV6-5	TGTGCCAGCATACAGGGTTCGGGGAACACTGAAGCTTTCTTT	CASIQGSGNTEAFF
NA	TRBJ2-3	TRBD2	TRBV7-2	TGTGCCAGCAGCCAGCTCACTAGCGGAGATACGCAGTATTTT	CASSQLTSGDTQYF
once	TRBJ2-3	NA	TRBV27	TGTGCCAGCAGCCCTGCCAGGGGCGACACGCAGTATTTT	CASSPARGDTQYF
NA	TRBJ1-1	NA	TRBV14	TGTGCCAGCAGCCACCTTTTAAACACTGAAGCTTTCTTT	CASSHLLNTEAFF
NA	TRBJ1-2	NA	TRBV5-1	TGCGCCAGCAGCTTGGCCCCAGGGATCAACTATGGCTACACCTTC	CASSLAPGINYGYTF
NA	TRBJ2-7	NA	TRBV7-3	TGTGCCAGCAGTCCCGGTCCTCGCTACGAGCAGTACTTC	CASSPGPRYEQYF
NA	TRBJ2-1	NA	TRBV4-1	TGCGCCAGCAGCCAAGATCTAAATGAGCAGTTCTTC	CASSQDLNEQFF
few	TRBJ1-5	NA	TRBV6-5	TGTGCCAGCAGATCCGCCAGCGGGGGCAATCAGCCCCAGCATTTT	CASRSASGGNQPQHF
NA	TRBJ2-1	TRBD2	TRBV10-1	TGCGCCAGCAGTGAGGGCGGGAGTCGGAACAATGAGCAGTTCTTC	CASSEGGSRNNEQFF
NA	TRBJ1-4	NA	TRBV20-1	TGCAGTGCTAGTGTGGGGAGTCTGGTGTTTTTT	CSASVGSLVFF